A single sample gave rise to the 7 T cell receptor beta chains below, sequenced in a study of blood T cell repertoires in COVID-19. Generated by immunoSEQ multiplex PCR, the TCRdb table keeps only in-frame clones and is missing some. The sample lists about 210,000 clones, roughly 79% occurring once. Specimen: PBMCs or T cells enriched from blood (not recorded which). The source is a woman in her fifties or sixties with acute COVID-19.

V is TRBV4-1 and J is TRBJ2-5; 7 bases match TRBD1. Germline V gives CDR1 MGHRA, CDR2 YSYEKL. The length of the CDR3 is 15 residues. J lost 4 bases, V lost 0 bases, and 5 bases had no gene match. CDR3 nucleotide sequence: TGCGCCAGCAGCCAAGAAGGGGGCTTGGGAGAGACCCAGTACTTC. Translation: CASSQEGGLGETQYF.

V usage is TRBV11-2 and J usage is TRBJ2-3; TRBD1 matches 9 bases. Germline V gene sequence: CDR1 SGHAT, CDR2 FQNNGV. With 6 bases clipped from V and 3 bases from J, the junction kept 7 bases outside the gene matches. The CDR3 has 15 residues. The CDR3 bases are TGTGCCAGCAGTATACGACAGGGGGTGACAGATACGCAGTATTTT. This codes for CASSIRQGVTDTQYF.

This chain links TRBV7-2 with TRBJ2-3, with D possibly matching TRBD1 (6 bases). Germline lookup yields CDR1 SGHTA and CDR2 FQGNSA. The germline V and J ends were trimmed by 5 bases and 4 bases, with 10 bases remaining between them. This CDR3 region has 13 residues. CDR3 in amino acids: CASSKQGPDTQYF. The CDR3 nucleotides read TGTGCCAGCAGCAAACAGGGTCCAGATACGCAGTATTTT.

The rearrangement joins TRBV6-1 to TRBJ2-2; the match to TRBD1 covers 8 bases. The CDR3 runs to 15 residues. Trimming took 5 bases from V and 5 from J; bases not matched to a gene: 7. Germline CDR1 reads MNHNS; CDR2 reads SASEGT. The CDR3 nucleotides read TGTGCCAGCAGTCTCAGACAGGGGTTGACCGGGGAGCTGTTTTTT. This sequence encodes CASSLRQGLTGELFF.

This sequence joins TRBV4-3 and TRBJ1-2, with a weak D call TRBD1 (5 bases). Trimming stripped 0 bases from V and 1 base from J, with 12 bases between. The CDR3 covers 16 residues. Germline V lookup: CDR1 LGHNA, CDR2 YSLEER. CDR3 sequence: CASSQDRAGNNYGYTF. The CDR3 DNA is TGCGCCAGCAGCCAAGATCGGGCAGGGAATAACTATGGCTACACCTTC.

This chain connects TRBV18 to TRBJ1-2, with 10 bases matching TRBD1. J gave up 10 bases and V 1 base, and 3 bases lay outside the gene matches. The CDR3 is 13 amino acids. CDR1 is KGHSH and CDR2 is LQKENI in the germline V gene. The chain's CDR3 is CASSPRGTGDYTF. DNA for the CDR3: TGTGCCAGCTCACCACGGGGGACAGGGGACTACACCTTC.

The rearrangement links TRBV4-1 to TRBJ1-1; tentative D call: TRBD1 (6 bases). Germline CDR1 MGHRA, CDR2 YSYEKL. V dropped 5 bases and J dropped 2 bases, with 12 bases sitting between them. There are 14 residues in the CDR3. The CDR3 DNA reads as TGCGCCAGCAGCTCGACAGGTTATAACACTGAAGCTTTCTTT. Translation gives CASSSTGYNTEAFF.